This T cell receptor beta chain was identified during a study of cytomegalovirus exposure and HLA in healthy donors. About the study: An earlier analysis found roughly 100 million unique TCR beta sequences from approximately 190 million T cells.

The primer mix had 60 Vbeta and 13 Jbeta primers. Data came from immunoSEQ multiplex PCR; TCRdb stores just in-frame clones and leaves some out. The sample records just over 150,000 clones, around four fifths being singletons. Points from the study as a whole: It was about 150 TCR beta chains that were listed as cytomegalovirus-associated. Segments of the TCR beta V type were, in most cases, productive about 90% or about 30% of the time in an earlier analysis. Accurate prediction of HLA-A and HLA-B alleles (for most subjects) was reportedly achieved from TCR beta sequences.

Comments on this clone: What it binds is not known.

The V end lost 3 bases, the J end lost 4 bases, and 15 bases lay between the germline ends. Germline V lookup: CDR1 GTSNPN, CDR2 SVGIG (reference sequence). The CDR3 loop spans 15 amino acids. The clonotype was recovered from a female donor in good health and CMV-seronegative. The V and J genes are TRBV30 and TRBJ2-2, with D possibly TRBD1 on 6 matching bases. The source material was PBMCs. CDR3 residues: CAWSVGAWGTGELFF. The DNA for the CDR3 is TGTGCCTGGAGCGTGGGGGCGTGGGGCACCGGGGAGCTGTTTTTT.